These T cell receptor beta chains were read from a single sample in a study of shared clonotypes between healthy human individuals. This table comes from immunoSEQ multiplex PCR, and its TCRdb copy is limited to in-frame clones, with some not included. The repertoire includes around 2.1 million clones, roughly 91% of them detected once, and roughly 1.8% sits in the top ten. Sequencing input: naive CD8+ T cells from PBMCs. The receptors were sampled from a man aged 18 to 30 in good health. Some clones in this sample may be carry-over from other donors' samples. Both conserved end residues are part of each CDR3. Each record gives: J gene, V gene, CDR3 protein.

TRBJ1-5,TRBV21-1,CASSKDGDSNQPQHF
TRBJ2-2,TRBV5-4,CASSTERDRHTGELFF
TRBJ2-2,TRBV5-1,CASSPPRTGRTTTGELFF
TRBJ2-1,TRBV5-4,CASSSGTSRYNEQFF
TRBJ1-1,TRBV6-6,CASSRQGSNTEAFF
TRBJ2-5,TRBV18,CASSPGPEETQYF
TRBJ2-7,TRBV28,CASSLRDRGLNSLEQYF
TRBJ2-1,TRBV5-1,CASSFESPGDEQFF
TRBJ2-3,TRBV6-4,CASSDGQSSTDTQYF
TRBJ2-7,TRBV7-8,CASSLSVSYEQYF
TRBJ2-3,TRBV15,CATSRGVGGSMTDTQYF
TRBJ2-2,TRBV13,CASSGRPGIGRVSGELFF
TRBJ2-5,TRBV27,CASSLTGSGETQYF